These 30 T cell receptor beta chains share one sample of origin, sequenced in a study of identical twins. TCRdb reanalysed the 5' RACE reads using MiXCR and keeps one entry per CDR3 protein. The table shows around 490,000 distinct CDR3 sequences, with 12% to 15% occurring only once. These data were also filed under a second study, of yellow fever vaccine responses in identical twins.

The sequencing sample was made of CD4+ T cells sorted from blood. The receptors were sampled from a woman between 18 and 29 years old in good health.

This chain uses TRBV20-1 with TRBJ2-7; 13 nucleotides match TRBD2. Germline CDR1 reads DFQATT; CDR2 reads SNEGSKA (reference sequence). The CDR3 is 15 residues long. With 1 base clipped from V and 3 bases from J, the junction kept 3 bases outside the gene matches. This CDR3 reads CSARVTSGRFYEQYF. DNA for the CDR3: TGCAGTGCTAGAGTGACTAGCGGGAGGTTCTACGAGCAGTACTTC.

The V gene is TRBV28, the J gene TRBJ2-2; possible D gene TRBD2, 6 bases. Trimming stripped 2 bases from V and 5 bases from J, with 12 bases between. CDR1 and CDR2 (germline): MDHEN, SYDVKM. The CDR3 has 15 residues. CDR3 residues: CASSLPGVETGELFF. In DNA, the CDR3 is TGTGCCAGCAGTTTACCGGGAGTGGAAACCGGGGAGCTGTTTTTT.

The genes are TRBV12-3 or TRBV12-4 and TRBJ2-2; perhaps TRBD2 as D (6 bases). V lost 8 bases and J 9 bases, leaving 16 bases between the germline ends. The CDR3 spans 13 residues. The CDR3 region is CASCGGIGRELFF. In DNA form, the CDR3 reads TGTGCCAGCTGTGGGGGGATCGGCCGGGAGCTGTTTTTT.

Comment on this clonotype: One junction end does not reproduce the germline sequence, and a read error may be involved. The J gene is TRBJ2-3, the V gene TRBV20-1, with 10 bases matching TRBD1. The CDR3 is 14 amino acids. From germline, CDR1 is DFQATT and CDR2 SNEGSKA (reference sequence). The chain's CDR3 is CSAGVGQGRRGRHF. The CDR3 DNA reads as TGCAGTGCGGGCGTGGGACAGGGGAGGCGGGGACGGCATTTT.

This clonotype was seen a handful of times. V usage is TRBV25-1 and J usage is TRBJ1-1; TRBD1 agrees at 11 bases. The CDR3 length is 13 residues. Germline lookup yields CDR1 MGHDK and CDR2 SYGVNS. V shed 8 bases and J 5 bases; nucleotides not matched to a gene: 4. CDR3 DNA sequence: TGTGCCAGCCGGGACAGGGGGGAAACTGAAGCTTTCTTT. Amino acids: CASRDRGETEAFF.

The chain carries TRBV6-5 and TRBJ2-3; 8 bases line up with TRBD2. J lost 4 bases, V lost 4 bases, and 10 bases had no gene match. Germline V gene sequence: CDR1 MNHEY, CDR2 SVGAGI. This CDR3 region has 16 residues. This chain's CDR3 is CASSSAWAGGADTQYF. CDR3 DNA sequence: TGTGCCAGCAGTTCCGCTTGGGCGGGAGGTGCAGATACGCAGTATTTT.

In its sample, this clonotype was seen many times. This rearrangement joins TRBV7-3 to TRBJ2-2; no clear D. The CDR3 is 17 residues long. CDR1 is SGHTA and CDR2 is FQGTGA in the germline V gene. Trimming left V 4 bases short and J 1 base short, with 16 bases between. For the CDR3, the DNA is TGTGCCAGCAGCTCCCGTGGCGCGGTAGTGAACACCGGGGAGCTGTTTTTT. Translating it yields CASSSRGAVVNTGELFF. The variable domain in full, completed from reference TRBV7-3 and TRBJ2-2, reads GAGVSQTPSNKVTEKGKYVELRCDPISGHTALYWYRQSLGQGPEFLIYFQGTGAADDSGLPNDRFFAVRPEGSVSTLKIQRTERGDSAVYLCASSSRGAVVNTGELFFGEGSRLTVL.

The rearrangement uses TRBV29-1 and TRBJ1-2; maybe TRBD1 (6 bases). Trimming shortened V by 1 base and J by 7 bases, and 19 bases separated the two germline ends. The CDR3 covers 15 residues. Per the germline V gene, CDR1 is SQVTM and CDR2 is ANQGSEA. Here the CDR3 DNA reads TGCAGCGTTGAAGTACGAGCAGGGACATCTCTTGGCTACACCTTC. This sequence encodes CSVEVRAGTSLGYTF.

The rearrangement links TRBV11-2 to TRBJ1-2; TRBD1 agrees at 9 bases. Germline assignment: CDR1 SGHAT and CDR2 FQNNGV. The CDR3 is 16 amino acids. With V trimmed by 3 bases and J by 0 bases, 5 bases remained unmatched. As DNA, the CDR3 is TGTGCCAGCAGCTTGGGACAGGGCACAACTAACTATGGCTACACCTTC. It specifies CASSLGQGTTNYGYTF.

This clonotype came up a few times. Compared with germline, one end of the junction differs, possibly owing to a read error. The genes are TRBV7-9 and TRBJ1-2; D is unresolved. The CDR3 consists of 9 residues. Germline lookup yields CDR1 SEHNR and CDR2 FQNEAQ (reference sequence). The CDR3 DNA follows: TGTGCCAGCTCCCCCCAGGTCCCGTTC. As protein: CASSPQVPF.

In this sample, this clonotype turned up many times. The chain carries TRBV20-1 and TRBJ2-5, with 7 nucleotides matching TRBD1. The germline gives CDR1 DFQATT, CDR2 SNEGSKA (reference sequence). V was clipped by 6 bases and J by 5 bases; unmatched bases: 18. The CDR3 has 16 residues. The CDR3 DNA sequence: TGCAGTGCCCAACGGGACAGTCGTATTCAACGGGAGACCCAGTACTTC. Protein: CSAQRDSRIQRETQYF.

The table lists this clonotype with many counts. The J gene is TRBJ1-6, the V gene TRBV20-1, with 7 bases fitting TRBD1. With 6 bases clipped from V and 0 bases from J, the junction kept 5 bases outside the gene matches. Per germline, CDR1 DFQATT and CDR2 SNEGSKA (reference sequence). The CDR3 consists of 15 residues. The CDR3 loop reads CSAPTGSSYNSPLHF. The DNA of the CDR3 is TGCAGTGCACCGACAGGGAGCTCCTATAATTCACCCCTCCACTTT.

This clonotype was counted at least ten times. The genes are TRBV18 and TRBJ1-1; 11 nucleotides line up with TRBD1. This CDR3 is 15 amino acids long. The V gene's germline CDR1 is KGHSH and CDR2 LQKENI. The junction had 2 bases not matched to a gene; V was cut back by 2 bases and J by 3 bases. The DNA of the CDR3 is TGTGCCAGCTCACCAGGGACAGGGGGGGACACTGAAGCTTTCTTT. Translated: CASSPGTGGDTEAFF. The full variable domain, in which reference TRBV18 and TRBJ1-1 provide the parts outside the CDR3, is NAGVMQNPRHLVRRRGQEARLRCSPMKGHSHVYWYRQLPEEGLKFMVYLQKENIIDESGMPKERFSAEFPKEGPSILRIQQVVRGDSAAYFCASSPGTGGDTEAFFGQGTRLTVV.

This clonotype occurred many times. The chain uses TRBV3-1 and TRBJ1-1, with D possibly matching TRBD1 (5 bases). V was trimmed by 3 bases and J by 1 base, leaving 9 bases between them. This CDR3 comprises 14 residues. CDR1 and CDR2 from the germline V gene are LGHDT and YNNKEL (reference sequence). The CDR3 bases are TGTGCCAGCAGCCAGCACAGGAAGAACACTGAAGCTTTCTTT. This encodes CASSQHRKNTEAFF. Complete variable domain (other parts from reference TRBV3-1 and TRBJ1-1): DTAVSQTPKYLVTQMGNDKSIKCEQNLGHDTMYWYKQDSKKFLKIMFSYNNKELIINETVPNRFSPKSPDKAHLNLHINSLELGDSAVYFCASSQHRKNTEAFFGQGTRLTVV.

The sample holds a few counts of this clonotype. The chain links TRBV29-1 to TRBJ2-1, with TRBD1 matching over 7 bases. The CDR3 sequence is 16 residues long. In germline, CDR1 is SQVTM, CDR2 ANQGSEA. V trimming: 4 bases; J trimming: 6 bases; junction bases outside the gene matches: 15. CDR3 region: CSVVLIRGLRSNEQFF. The CDR3 nucleotides read TGCAGCGTTGTACTAATTAGGGGGCTCAGGTCCAATGAGCAGTTCTTC.

The chain joins TRBV9 to TRBJ2-2; TRBD1 aligns across 7 bases. Trimming removed 0 bases from V and 2 bases from J; junction bases left unmatched: 10. This CDR3 contains 18 residues. Germline CDR1 and CDR2: SGDLS and YYNGEE. CDR3 in DNA: TGTGCCAGCAGCGTAGGTTATAAAGACAGGGCCAACACCGGGGAGCTGTTTTTT. Its translation is CASSVGYKDRANTGELFF. The whole variable domain, remainder taken from reference TRBV9 and TRBJ2-2, is DSGVTQTPKHLITATGQRVTLRCSPRSGDLSVYWYQQSLDQGLQFLIQYYNGEERAKGNILERFSAQQFPDLHSELNLSSLELGDSALYFCASSVGYKDRANTGELFFGEGSRLTVL.

The chain carries TRBV28 and TRBJ1-1; D perhaps matches TRBD1 (5 bases). This CDR3 has 16 residues. V lost 8 bases and J 3 bases, leaving 22 bases between the germline ends. Looked up from germline, CDR1 is MDHEN and CDR2 is SYDVKM. The CDR3 DNA reads TGTGCCAGCCCTCCGTCGGGACCCCCTGCGGACACTGAAGCTTTCTTT. Translating it yields CASPPSGPPADTEAFF. Full variable domain (missing parts from reference TRBV28 and TRBJ1-1): DVKVTQSSRYLVKRTGEKVFLECVQDMDHENMFWYRQDPGLGLRLIYFSYDVKMKEKGDIPEGYSVSREKKERFSLILESASTNQTSMYLCASPPSGPPADTEAFFGQGTRLTVV.

This clonotype has only a few counts. The rearrangement uses TRBV29-1 and TRBJ1-1; TRBD1 matches 9 bases. V lost 7 bases, J lost 8 bases, and 5 bases stayed unmatched. This CDR3 contains 11 residues. Germline loops: CDR1 SQVTM, CDR2 ANQGSEA. CDR3 nucleotides: TGCAGCGGGACTGACAGGGGGGAAGCTTTCTTT. This encodes CSGTDRGEAFF.

There are a few counts of this clonotype. The J gene is TRBJ2-1, the V gene TRBV12-3 or TRBV12-4, with TRBD2 identical over 8 bases. The CDR3 consists of 16 residues. J was trimmed by 5 bases and V by 6 bases; bases with no gene match: 12. The CDR3 sequence is CASRTTSGSVNNEQFF. CDR3 in DNA: TGTGCCAGCAGGACAACAAGCGGGAGCGTCAACAATGAGCAGTTCTTC.

This clonotype was observed a handful of times. This chain connects TRBV6-1 to TRBJ1-1; no reliable D call. The CDR3 is 12 amino acids. Germline CDR1 MNHNS, CDR2 SASEGT. Trimming took 1 base from V and 9 from J, leaving 9 bases between them. CDR3 in amino acids: CASSEDQYQAFF. The CDR3 DNA reads as TGTGCCAGCAGTGAAGACCAGTACCAAGCTTTCTTT.

The rearrangement uses TRBV4-1 and TRBJ2-1, with D maybe TRBD2 (6 bases). This CDR3 is built from 16 residues. Trimming cost V 4 bases and J 0 bases, with 13 bases left between them. Germline CDR1 MGHRA, CDR2 YSYEKL. In DNA form, the CDR3 reads TGCGCCAGCAGCCTTTCGGGAGAAAGCTCCTACAATGAGCAGTTCTTC. Encoded protein: CASSLSGESSYNEQFF.

This clonotype was recorded at least ten times. This sequence joins TRBV24-1 and TRBJ2-7; D not certain. Germline CDR1 reads KGHDR; CDR2 reads SFDVKD. The CDR3 has 14 residues. V lost 7 bases and J lost 3, with 15 bases in between. CDR3 nucleotides: TGTGCCACCAGCGAGAGTAGACATATCTACGAGCAGTACGTC. This sequence encodes CATSESRHIYEQYV.

This clonotype was found many times. V gene TRBV7-9 combines with J gene TRBJ2-4; TRBD1 matches at 7 bases. This CDR3 is built from 17 residues. CDR1 and CDR2 from the germline V gene are SEHNR and FQNEAQ (reference sequence). V lost 5 bases, J lost 2 bases, and 12 bases stayed unmatched. The CDR3 DNA reads as TGTGCCAGCAGCCTAACAGGGGCGGCTCCGTCCAAAAACATTCAGTACTTC. Its protein product is CASSLTGAAPSKNIQYF.

The chain combines TRBV10-3 with TRBJ2-7, with D hard to call. The CDR3 is 13 residues long. The V gene's germline CDR1 is ENHRY and CDR2 SYGVKD. Trimming took 7 bases from V and 0 from J, leaving 10 bases between them. As DNA, the CDR3 is TGTGCCATCAAGGCGGATAGCTCCTACGAGCAGTACGTC. Translated: CAIKADSSYEQYV.

This clonotype was recorded a few times. This sequence joins TRBV5-6 and TRBJ2-3, with D unclear. The germline V gene has CDR1 SGHDT and CDR2 YYEEEE. The ends were cut back, 0 bases at V and 2 bases at J, with 13 bases in the middle. The CDR3 is 16 residues long. In DNA, the CDR3 is TGTGCCAGCAGCTTGGGACAATTAATTTACACAGATACGCAGTATTTT. Encoded protein: CASSLGQLIYTDTQYF. Full variable domain (remainder filled in from reference TRBV5-6 and TRBJ2-3): DAGVTQSPTHLIKTRGQQVTLRCSPKSGHDTVSWYQQALGQGPQFIFQYYEEEERQRGNFPDRFSGHQFPNYSSELNVNALLLGDSALYLCASSLGQLIYTDTQYFGPGTRLTVL.

This clonotype appeared many times. J is TRBJ1-6 and V is TRBV4-2; D ambiguous. V gave up 0 bases and J gave up 6 bases, with 9 bases separating them. This CDR3 region has 15 residues. Germline CDR1 is LGHNA and CDR2 is YNFKEQ. CDR3 DNA: TGTGCCAGCAGCCAAGATCTGAGACCTAATTCACCCCTCCACTTT. Its translation: CASSQDLRPNSPLHF.

This clonotype was recorded a few times. The V call is TRBV20-1, the J call TRBJ1-5; no clear D. V lost 0 bases to trimming and J lost 5 bases, with 8 bases between them. The CDR3 is made up of 13 amino acids. Germline V gene data show CDR1 as DFQATT and CDR2 as SNEGSKA (reference sequence). CDR3: CSARDLPYQPQHF. The CDR3 DNA is TGCAGTGCTAGAGATCTGCCTTATCAGCCCCAGCATTTT.

The chain carries TRBV9 and TRBJ2-3; D remains ambiguous. The CDR3 covers 15 residues. Trimming removed 1 base from V and 2 bases from J, with 11 bases in between. CDR1 is SGDLS, CDR2 YYNGEE, per germline. The CDR3 DNA is TGTGCCAGCAGCGTATCCGCGTTAGACACAGATACGCAGTATTTT. This sequence encodes CASSVSALDTDTQYF.

There are a few counts of this clonotype. The V call is TRBV12-3 or TRBV12-4, the J call TRBJ2-1, with TRBD1 matching over 8 bases. CDR3 length equals 15 residues. Trimming removed 4 bases from V and 7 bases from J; junction bases left unmatched: 9. In DNA, the CDR3 is TGTGCCAGCAGTTCTTTCCGGGACAGGTATAATGAGCAGTTCTTC. Protein product: CASSSFRDRYNEQFF.

This chain joins TRBV6-5 and TRBJ1-6; no clear D. CDR1 and CDR2 from the germline V gene are MNHEY and SVGAGI. Trimming pared 0 bases from V and 9 bases from J, leaving 12 bases between. The length of the CDR3 is 15 residues. CDR3 nucleotides: TGTGCCAGCAGTTACTCAGGGTTTCGGGGTTCACCCCTCCACTTT. Translation gives CASSYSGFRGSPLHF.